Reported below is one T cell receptor (beta chain). Under the authors' procedure: Counts of nucleated cells, estimated from reference gene primer amplification, were obtained. Method: immunoSEQ multiplex PCR; TCRdb's copy keeps in-frame clones and lacks some. That table gives V, J and clone size, and the DNA gave D and trimming. The top ten clones hold approximately 1.1% of a sample with about 160,000 clones, approximately 85% of them seen once. The data stem from a study of blood T cell repertoires in COVID-19. The overall study: T cells, B-cell-depleted T cells, or PBMCs provided the cDNA or gDNA that served as material.

The V segment lost 4 bases and the J segment 4 bases; nucleotides outside the gene matches: 8. Per the germline V gene, CDR1 is LGHDT and CDR2 is YNNKEL (reference sequence). The CDR3 is 16 residues long. This TCR was sampled from a man in his forties with acute or convalescent COVID-19. The sample consisted of peripheral blood. V usage is TRBV3-1 (or the pseudogene TRBV3-2) and J usage is TRBJ1-3, with 9 nucleotides matching TRBD1. The CDR3 DNA follows: TGTGCCAGCAGCCGTGCACAGGGGGCTAGAGGAAACACCATATATTTT. Amino acid sequence: CASSRAQGARGNTIYF.